The 20 T cell receptor beta chains given below trace back to one sample, sequenced in a study of T cell clonality in common variable immunodeficiency. Some clones are missing from TCRdb's copy, which holds only in-frame ones; the method was immunoSEQ multiplex PCR. The record shows some 50,000 clones for this sample, with no singletons present. Sequencing was performed on peripheral blood mononuclear cells. These receptors all stem from a person aged 18 to 70 in good health.

This clone was counted a few times. The CDR3 end lies 3 residues beyond the end of the read and is filled in from the germline J gene. The chain is built from TRBV2 and TRBJ1-2; 12 nucleotides line up with TRBD1. J was trimmed by 6 bases and V by 3 bases; bases with no gene match: 8. Germline V gene lookup returns CDR1 SNHLY and CDR2 FYNNEI. The CDR3 extends over 16 amino acids. The part of the CDR3 DNA that was read is TGTGCCAGCAGTGACTTGTTGGGACAGGGGGCAGATGGC. Its protein is CASSDLLGQGADG. The CDR3, in full, reads CASSDLLGQGADGYTF.

This clone was counted ten times or more. The read is 3 residues too short to cover the CDR3 end, so that end is filled in from the germline J gene. The V call is TRBV9, the J call TRBJ2-3; D ambiguous. The CDR3 is 14 residues long. The germline V gene has CDR1 SGDLS and CDR2 YYNGEE. V lost 3 bases and J 4 bases, leaving 12 bases between the germline ends. CDR3: CASSAPRSADTQYF. Partial CDR3 DNA: TGTGCCAGCAGCGCCCCTAGGTCTGCAGATACG.

This clone was seen many times. Read sequence stops 3 residues before the CDR3 end, and the germline J gene provides the missing end. V is TRBV7-2 and J is TRBJ2-7; weak D call: TRBD1 (6 bases). Germline V gives CDR1 SGHTA, CDR2 FQGNSA. V dropped 5 bases and J dropped 1 base, with 15 bases sitting between them. CDR3 length: 15 amino acids. The CDR3 bases that were read are TGTGCCAGCAGCATCTCCGGGACACCATCCTACGAG. Protein sequence: CASSISGTPSYE. The complete CDR3 protein is CASSISGTPSYEQYF.

This clone was observed at least ten times. Read sequence stops 3 residues before the CDR3 end, and the germline J gene provides the missing end. The V and J genes are TRBV2 and TRBJ1-1; 8 bases align to TRBD1. J gave up 6 bases and V 1 base, and 1 base lay outside the gene matches. CDR1 and CDR2 from the germline V gene are SNHLY and FYNNEI. The CDR3 consists of 13 residues. CDR3 loop: CASSEEQGAEAFF. The sequenced part of the CDR3 DNA is TGTGCCAGCAGTGAAGAACAGGGGGCTGAA.

This clone was recorded many times. Read sequence stops 3 residues before the CDR3 end, and the germline J gene provides the missing end. The chain carries TRBV13 and TRBJ1-3, with no clear D. V shed 5 bases and J shed 1 base, with 12 bases lying between them. Germline V gives CDR1 PRHDT, CDR2 FYEKMQ (reference sequence). This CDR3 has 15 amino acids. CDR3 DNA, as far as it was read: TGTGCCAGCAGCCATGGGCAAGAATCTGGAAACACC. This gives the protein CASSHGQESGNT. The entire CDR3 is CASSHGQESGNTIYF.

This clone has a count of ten or more. The DNA read from the CDR3 is TGTGCCAGCAGCTTCAGTCAGGGATTGACAGATACG. This codes for CASSFSQGLTDT. The entire CDR3 protein reads CASSFSQGLTDTQYF. The chain joins TRBV11-2 to TRBJ2-3, with D perhaps matching TRBD1 (5 bases). The read terminates 3 residues before the CDR3 end, so the remaining end is supplied by the germline J gene. The CDR3 runs to 15 residues. Germline values: CDR1 SGHAT, CDR2 FQNNGV. Deletions cut 3 bases from V and 3 bases from J, with 13 bases between.

This clone was found many times. With the read ending 3 residues before the CDR3 end, the germline J gene is used to fill in that end. This chain links TRBV20-1 with TRBJ2-2, with a tentative D call TRBD1 (6 bases). CDR1 and CDR2 from the germline V gene are DFQATT and SNEGSKA (reference sequence). The CDR3 totals 13 residues. The CDR3 protein is CSARGTATEKLFF. CDR3 DNA (partial): TGCAGTGCTAGAGGGACAGCCACCGAAAAG.

This clone was seen ten or more times. The read falls 3 residues short of the CDR3 end, and the missing part is taken from the germline J gene. This chain links TRBV5-6 with TRBJ2-7, with no clear D. This CDR3 has 14 amino acids. V was trimmed by 4 bases and J by 3 bases, leaving 14 bases between them. Germline V lookup: CDR1 SGHDT, CDR2 YYEEEE. The CDR3 protein is CASSNGGQNYEQYF. Partial CDR3 DNA: TGTGCCAGCAGCAATGGTGGGCAGAACTACGAG.

This clone showed up many times. The part of the CDR3 DNA that was read is TGTGCCAGCAGTCCAACGGACAATGAG. Amino acid sequence: CASSPTDNE. The whole CDR3 region reads CASSPTDNEQFF. The rearrangement links TRBV6-2 or TRBV6-3 to TRBJ2-1; D is ambiguous. The read terminates 3 residues before the CDR3 end, so the remaining end is supplied by the germline J gene. Germline V gene lookup returns CDR1 MNHEY and CDR2 SVGEGT. Deletions cut 5 bases from V and 5 bases from J, with 7 bases between. The length of the CDR3 is 12 residues.

This clone was observed many times. The read falls 3 residues short of the CDR3 end, and the missing part is taken from the germline J gene. The V and J genes are TRBV30 and TRBJ1-4; D might be TRBD1 (6 bases). The CDR3 length is 14 residues. Trimming shortened V by 2 bases and J by 3 bases, and 10 bases separated the two germline ends. Germline V gene sequence: CDR1 GTSNPN, CDR2 SVGIG (reference sequence). CDR3 amino acids: CAWSRQGSNEKLFF. The part of the CDR3 DNA that was read is TGTGCCTGGAGTCGCCAGGGGTCTAATGAAAAA.

In its sample, this clone was seen many times. The read terminates 3 residues ahead of where the CDR3 ends, so the germline J gene completes it. The chain employs TRBV29-1 and TRBJ2-1, with TRBD2 matching 7 bases. The germline V gene encodes CDR1 SQVTM and CDR2 ANQGSEA. The CDR3 covers 13 residues. The J segment lost 6 bases and the V segment lost 6 bases, leaving 8 bases of the junction unmatched. The CDR3 protein is CSVRAGSGNEQFF. The CDR3 bases that were read are TGCAGCGTCCGAGCGGGATCAGGCAATGAG.

Within the sample, this clone is medium-sized. Coverage ceases 3 residues before the CDR3 finishes, and the germline J gene fills in the end. The V call is TRBV13, the J call TRBJ1-2; the match to TRBD1 covers 12 bases. The V segment lost 3 bases and the J segment 6 bases; nucleotides outside the gene matches: 5. Germline V CDR1 and CDR2: PRHDT, FYEKMQ (reference sequence). The CDR3 has 15 amino acids. The chain's CDR3 is CASSLGQGARDGYTF. Incomplete CDR3 DNA: TGTGCCAGCAGCTTGGGACAGGGGGCGCGCGATGGC.

This clone occurred many times. The read ends 3 residues early relative to the CDR3; the germline J gene fills the gap. The chain links TRBV20-1 to TRBJ2-1; a weak D match, TRBD2 (6 bases). Trimming removed 1 base from V and 2 bases from J, with 12 bases in between. The CDR3 totals 15 residues. Germline CDR1 and CDR2: DFQATT and SNEGSKA (reference sequence). CDR3 residues: CSARVPAGPYNEQFF. Partial CDR3 DNA: TGCAGTGCTAGAGTCCCAGCGGGTCCCTACAATGAG.

This clone was recorded many times. The CDR3 is cut off 3 residues early in the read; its end comes from the germline J gene. V and J are TRBV6-2 or TRBV6-3 and TRBJ2-2; a possible D gene is TRBD1 (5 bases). Germline-derived CDR1 and CDR2 are MNHEY and SVGEGT. Trimming cost V 6 bases and J 4 bases, with 18 bases left between them. CDR3 length: 16 amino acids. CDR3 sequence reads: CASSRRKGQTTGELFF. CDR3 DNA (partial): TGTGCCAGCAGCCGAAGGAAAGGACAAACCACCGGGGAG.

This clone was seen many times. The read halts 3 residues ahead of the CDR3 end, with the missing end drawn from the germline J gene. This chain uses TRBV20-1 with TRBJ2-5, with D hard to call. The CDR3 is 12 amino acids. V lost 6 bases, J lost 2 bases, and 10 bases lay in between. Germline loops: CDR1 DFQATT, CDR2 SNEGSKA (reference sequence). The CDR3 region is CSAPRSQETQYF. The CDR3 DNA, read in part, is TGCAGTGCCCCCCGGTCACAAGAGACC.

For this clone: The CDR3 end is not reached by the read, which stops 3 residues before it; the germline J gene fills it in. The chain joins TRBV7-9 to TRBJ1-3; D gene unclear. This CDR3 region has 12 residues. V was cut by 3 bases and J by 4 bases, with 4 bases left in between. The germline CDR1 and CDR2 sequences are SEHNR and FQNEAQ (reference sequence). The CDR3 DNA, read in part, is TGTGCCAGCAGCTTTCAAGGAAACACC. This translates into CASSFQGNT. The entire CDR3 reads CASSFQGNTIYF. The full variable domain, completed using reference TRBV7-9 and TRBJ1-3, is DTGVSQNPRHKITKRGQNVTFRCDPISEHNRLYWYRQTLGQGPEFLTYFQNEAQLEKSRLLSDRFSAERPKGSFSTLEIQRTEQGDSAMYLCASSFQGNTIYFGEGSWLTVV.

This clone was observed many times. The CDR3 extends 3 residues past the end of the read, so its final part is completed from the germline J gene. The chain is built from TRBV19 and TRBJ2-1, with a weak D call TRBD1 (5 bases). The CDR3 totals 12 residues. V lost 5 bases, J lost 6 bases, and 8 bases lay in between. From germline, CDR1 is LNHDA and CDR2 SQIVND (reference sequence). The sequenced CDR3 bases are TGTGCCAGTAGTTCAGGGTTCAATGAG. This codes for CASSSGFNE. The entire CDR3 protein reads CASSSGFNEQFF.

This clone was picked up many times. The CDR3 spells CASSLLGQGWGYTF. The part of the CDR3 DNA that was read is TGCGCCAGCAGCTTGCTGGGACAGGGGTGGGGC. The V gene is TRBV5-1, the J gene TRBJ1-2; 10 nucleotides match TRBD1. The CDR3 extends 3 residues past the end of the read, so its final part is completed from the germline J gene. The germline V gene has CDR1 SGHRS and CDR2 YFSETQ. The CDR3 has 14 residues. Full variable domain (rest looked up from reference TRBV5-1 and TRBJ1-2): KAGVTQTPRYLIKTRGQQVTLSCSPISGHRSVSWYQQTPGQGLQFLFEYFSETQRNKGNFPGRFSGRQFSNSRSEMNVSTLELGDSALYLCASSLLGQGWGYTFGSGTRLTVV.

This clone has ten or more counts. It may be a read error: a sequence one base away is much more abundant. The read stops 3 residues short of the end of the CDR3; the missing end is completed from the germline J gene. J is TRBJ2-2 and V is TRBV4-2; perhaps TRBD2 as D (6 bases). Germline CDR1 reads LGHNA; CDR2 reads YNFKEQ. The CDR3 is 16 amino acids. The DNA read from the CDR3 is TGCGCCAGCAGCCAAGATAGCGGCTCTGGGGCCAACGTG. Translated: CASSQDSGSGANV. The whole CDR3 sequence reads CASSQDSGSGANVLFF.

This clone was seen repeatedly, ten times or more. Read data end 3 residues before the CDR3 end; the end is taken from the germline J gene. The rearrangement joins TRBV6-2 or TRBV6-3 to TRBJ1-1, with a tentative D call TRBD1 (5 bases). CDR3 length equals 13 residues. Germline-derived CDR1 and CDR2 are MNHEY and SVGEGT. CDR3 bases read: TGTGCCAGCAACCCTGATCGCAGGGTGGCA. Its protein is CASNPDRRVA. The full CDR3 protein reads CASNPDRRVAAFF.